This paragraph covers one T cell receptor beta chain sequence. The V and J ends lost 2 bases and 9 bases, in that order; junction bases with no gene match: 10. This CDR3 region has 15 residues. Germline V gene lookup returns CDR1 SQVTM and CDR2 ANQGSEA. The data belong to a study of CD8 T cells in Susac syndrome. RNA was extracted with the RNeasy kit, and a quantity of about 0.45 to 1 ug was reverse transcribed using random hexamers. Via MiXCR, TCRdb re-called the immunoSEQ multiplex PCR reads, giving one row per CDR3 protein. The sample holds 200,000 to 250,000 distinct CDR3 sequences, roughly 95% seen once.

The chain recombines TRBV29-1 with TRBJ2-1, with 10 positions matching TRBD2. Material: CD4+ T cells from PBMCs. This TCR derives from a human donor with multiple sclerosis. The CDR3 loop reads CSVESGRAGGSEQFF. The CDR3 coding sequence is TGCAGCGTTGAAAGCGGGAGGGCCGGGGGCAGTGAGCAGTTCTTC.